These 17 T cell receptor beta chains originate from one sample sequenced in a study of T cells in Graves' hyperthyroidism and ophthalmopathy. Amplification of TCR beta CDR3 regions was performed using RNA transcripts as template. RT-PCR in the first round (using the HTBI primer set) targeted the TCR CDR3. TCRdb reanalysed the multiplex PCR reads using MiXCR and keeps one entry per CDR3 protein. The table lists about 700,000 distinct CDR3 sequences, approximately 14% of them singletons. Sequencing input: blood. The receptors shown here come from a woman between 18 and 30 years old with Graves' hyperthyroidism.

This clonotype has more than one count but fewer than ten. The rearrangement joins TRBV6-5 to TRBJ1-1; 7 bases fit TRBD1. This CDR3 spans 14 amino acids. V trimming: 3 bases; J trimming: 7 bases; junction bases outside the gene matches: 8. Germline V gene data show CDR1 as MNHEY and CDR2 as SVGAGI. The chain's CDR3 is CASSYAGGRNEAFF. In DNA, the CDR3 is TGTGCCAGCAGTTATGCAGGGGGGAGAAATGAAGCTTTCTTT.

This clonotype came up many times. This sequence joins TRBV11-1 and TRBJ1-5; D unresolved. CDR3 length: 14 amino acids. Looked up from germline, CDR1 is SGHAT and CDR2 is FQDESV (reference sequence). The V gene lost 5 bases and the J gene lost 6 bases, with 14 bases spanning the gap. The CDR3 sequence: CASSMTLFLQPQHF. CDR3 DNA: TGTGCCAGCAGCATGACTTTGTTTCTTCAGCCCCAGCATTTT. The full variable domain, rest sourced from reference TRBV11-1 and TRBJ1-5, is EAEVAQSPRYKITEKSQAVAFWCDPISGHATLYWYRQILGQGPELLVQFQDESVVDDSQLPKDRFSAERLKGVDSTLKIQPAELGDSAMYLCASSMTLFLQPQHFGDGTRLSIL.

The chain is built from TRBV27 and TRBJ1-5, with 8 bases fitting TRBD1. CDR1 is MNHEY, CDR2 SMNVEV, per germline (reference sequence). The CDR3 extends over 14 amino acids. With 6 bases clipped from V and 4 bases from J, the junction kept 5 bases outside the gene matches. CDR3 loop: CASRPTGVNQPQHF. In DNA, the CDR3 is TGTGCCAGCAGACCGACAGGGGTAAATCAGCCCCAGCATTTT.

This clonotype was counted many times. The genes are TRBV7-9 and TRBJ2-1, with D possibly called TRBD1 or TRBD2 (5 bases each). Germline V CDR1 and CDR2: SEHNR, FQNEAQ (reference sequence). Trimming removed 4 bases from V and 8 bases from J, with 15 bases in between. CDR3 length: 14 amino acids. CDR3 sequence: CASSSSTGRDEQFF. Written as DNA, the CDR3 is TGTGCCAGCAGCTCTTCGACGGGGCGGGATGAGCAGTTCTTC.

A few counts support this clonotype. V and J are TRBV6-1 and TRBJ2-7; D is undetermined. This CDR3 is 14 amino acids long. Germline loops: CDR1 MNHNS, CDR2 SASEGT. Between the trimmed V and J ends, which lost 1 base and 6 bases, there was a span of 13 bases. CDR3 loop: CASSEGATWGEQYF. The CDR3 bases are TGTGCCAGCAGTGAAGGGGCCACCTGGGGCGAGCAGTACTTC.

The rearrangement uses TRBV7-3 and TRBJ2-1; 7 bases are shared with TRBD1. Losses at the gene ends were 4 bases for V and 7 bases for J; bases not matched to a gene: 10. Germline V gene data show CDR1 as SGHTA and CDR2 as FQGTGA. The CDR3 extends over 15 amino acids. CDR3 region: CASSSRGGFFNEQFF. The DNA of the CDR3 is TGTGCCAGCAGCTCGCGAGGGGGCTTTTTTAATGAGCAGTTCTTC.

The CDR3 sequence: CASSQGRGDNHEKLFF. In DNA, the CDR3 is TGCGCCAGCAGCCAAGGGCGTGGCGACAACCATGAAAAACTGTTTTTT. The genes are TRBV4-3 and TRBJ1-4; D not resolved. Trimming took off 1 base at V and 6 bases at J, with 15 bases between the two ends. Germline V gene sequence: CDR1 LGHNA, CDR2 YSLEER. CDR3 length: 16 amino acids.

This clonotype was found many times. This chain uses TRBV12-3 or TRBV12-4 with TRBJ1-1, with 8 bases identical to TRBD1. The ends lost 6 bases at V and 4 bases at J; junction bases unmatched: 13. The CDR3 has 16 residues. CDR3 amino acids: CASRPRTGYDVTEAFF. The CDR3 DNA reads TGTGCCAGCAGACCGAGGACAGGGTATGATGTCACTGAAGCTTTCTTT.

The sample holds many counts of this clonotype. The rearrangement uses TRBV12-3 or TRBV12-4 and TRBJ2-1; D tentatively fits TRBD1 or TRBD2 (7 bases each). The CDR3 extends over 17 amino acids. Trimming stripped 6 bases from V and 8 bases from J, with 26 bases between. The CDR3 region has the DNA TGTGCCAGCAGGTCCCAGGGGGGGGGAGGCCGCCGGCATGAGCAGTTCTTC. Amino acid sequence: CASRSQGGGGRRHEQFF.

This clonotype has ten or more counts. This chain links TRBV27 with TRBJ2-1, with a possible D match to TRBD1 (6 bases). The CDR3 has 17 residues. The germline CDR1 and CDR2 sequences are MNHEY and SMNVEV (reference sequence). The ends were cut back, 1 base at V and 0 bases at J, with 13 bases in the middle. CDR3 amino acids: CASSLYGQTHSYNEQFF. The CDR3 nucleotides are TGTGCCAGCAGTTTATACGGACAGACCCACTCCTACAATGAGCAGTTCTTC.

The rearrangement links TRBV19 to TRBJ2-1, with D perhaps assigned TRBD1 or TRBD2 (5 bases each). Per germline, CDR1 LNHDA and CDR2 SQIVND (reference sequence). V lost 3 bases and J lost 6, with 12 bases in between. The length of the CDR3 is 14 residues. DNA for the CDR3: TGTGCCAGTAGTATTCGGGACCGTCTCAATGAGCAGTTCTTC. Residues: CASSIRDRLNEQFF.

The J gene is TRBJ1-1, the V gene TRBV30; TRBD1 matches at 8 bases. With 3 bases clipped from V and 5 bases from J, the junction kept 2 bases outside the gene matches. This CDR3 region has 12 residues. The germline V gene has CDR1 GTSNPN and CDR2 SVGIG (reference sequence). The CDR3, as DNA: TGTGCCTGGAGGAGACAGGGGACTGAAGCTTTCTTT. Translation gives CAWRRQGTEAFF.

Here the CDR3 reads CASSWQGKNTEAFF. In DNA, the CDR3 is TGTGCCAGCAGCTGGCAGGGAAAAAACACTGAAGCTTTCTTT. The rearrangement joins TRBV7-9 to TRBJ1-1; TRBD1 is a possible D gene (5 bases). Looked up from germline, CDR1 is SEHNR and CDR2 is FQNEAQ (reference sequence). The CDR3 is made up of 14 amino acids. V lost 4 bases to trimming and J lost 2 bases, with 11 bases between them.

This clonotype was counted many times. The chain is built from TRBV12-5 and TRBJ2-3; the match to TRBD2 covers 13 bases. The V segment lost 7 bases and the J segment 0 bases; nucleotides outside the gene matches: 4. This CDR3 has 16 residues. From germline, CDR1 is LGHNT and CDR2 FRNRAP. CDR3 amino acids: CASAGTSGASTDTQYF. Here the CDR3 DNA reads TGTGCTAGTGCCGGGACTAGCGGGGCTAGCACAGATACGCAGTATTTT.

This clonotype was seen only a few times. This chain uses TRBV3-1 with TRBJ2-5, with 11 bases lining up with TRBD2. The CDR3 extends over 16 amino acids. V shed 4 bases and J 1 base; nucleotides not matched to a gene: 5. The germline CDR1 and CDR2 sequences are LGHDT and YNNKEL (reference sequence). The CDR3 loop reads CASSRGLAALQETQYF. DNA for the CDR3: TGTGCCAGCAGCCGGGGACTAGCGGCCCTCCAAGAGACCCAGTACTTC.

In this sample, this clonotype turned up many times. The chain employs TRBV6-1 and TRBJ1-1; D perhaps matches TRBD1 (6 bases). Germline CDR1 is MNHNS and CDR2 is SASEGT. The CDR3 is made up of 13 amino acids. V was shortened by 6 bases and J by 2 bases, with 10 bases between the two germline ends. In DNA form, the CDR3 reads TGTGCCAGCAGGCAACAGGGAAACACTGAAGCTTTCTTT. Encoded protein: CASRQQGNTEAFF.

This chain connects TRBV7-2 to TRBJ2-1, with TRBD2 identical over 7 bases. The germline CDR1 and CDR2 sequences are SGHTA and FQGNSA. This CDR3 has 16 residues. J gave up 2 bases and V 1 base, and 5 bases lay outside the gene matches. For the CDR3, the DNA is TGTGCCAGCAGCTTAGTGGGCGGGGGTACCTACAATGAGCAGTTCTTC. This sequence encodes CASSLVGGGTYNEQFF.